Presented here are 18 T cell receptor beta chains from one specimen sequenced in a study of cytomegalovirus exposure and HLA in healthy donors. Primers for the PCR totalled 60 Vbeta and 13 Jbeta. Produced via immunoSEQ multiplex PCR; TCRdb's table is partial and in-frame only. The record lists roughly 80,000 clones, of which the ten most abundant hold about an eighth. The sequenced material came from PBMCs. The receptors originated from a man aged 45-60 years in good health and CMV-seropositive.

The chain uses TRBV30 and TRBJ1-5, with TRBD1 matching over 10 bases. The trim removed 0 bases at V and 0 bases at J, leaving 5 bases unmatched. The CDR3 contains 17 residues. The germline gives CDR1 GTSNPN, CDR2 SVGIG (reference sequence). CDR3 protein: CAWSVDRGGYSNQPQHF. CDR3 in DNA: TGTGCCTGGAGTGTGGACAGGGGGGGGTATAGCAATCAGCCCCAGCATTTT.

V usage is TRBV27 and J usage is TRBJ2-1; possible D gene TRBD1, 5 bases. V dropped 5 bases and J dropped 7 bases, with 12 bases sitting between them. CDR1 is MNHEY, CDR2 SMNVEV, per germline (reference sequence). The CDR3 has 13 amino acids. CDR3 residues: CASSGHGRNEQFF. CDR3 coding DNA: TGTGCCAGCAGTGGACACGGCCGGAATGAGCAGTTCTTC.

The chain carries TRBV29-1 and TRBJ2-1, with 11 bases that match TRBD1. The CDR3 has 13 residues. Trimming removed 4 bases from V and 6 bases from J; junction bases left unmatched: 2. Germline CDR1 reads SQVTM; CDR2 reads ANQGSEA. CDR3 region: CSVGGTGGNEQFF. The CDR3, as DNA: TGCAGCGTTGGGGGGACAGGGGGCAATGAGCAGTTCTTC.

V gene TRBV6-1 combines with J gene TRBJ2-7; D is perhaps TRBD2 (6 bases). Germline values: CDR1 MNHNS, CDR2 SASEGT. This CDR3 region has 12 residues. V was cut by 8 bases and J by 0 bases, with 8 bases left in between. The CDR3 protein is CASQGLSYEQYF. The CDR3 DNA follows: TGTGCCAGCCAGGGACTCTCCTACGAGCAGTACTTC.

The rearrangement joins TRBV7-3 to TRBJ2-2; D remains unclear. The germline CDR1 and CDR2 sequences are SGHTA and FQGTGA. The CDR3 is made up of 13 amino acids. Trimming took off 6 bases at V and 6 bases at J, with 11 bases between the two ends. CDR3 protein: CASSFNPAGELFF. The DNA of the CDR3 is TGTGCCAGCAGTTTTAACCCGGCCGGGGAGCTGTTTTTT.

V usage is TRBV5-4 and J usage is TRBJ2-1, with 7 bases fitting TRBD2. The CDR3 consists of 17 residues. CDR1 and CDR2 (germline): SGHNT, YYREEE (reference sequence). Losses at the gene ends were 0 bases for V and 0 bases for J; bases not matched to a gene: 6. For the CDR3, the DNA is TGTGCCAGCAGCTTGGGAGGCGGGAGCCCCTCCTACAATGAGCAGTTCTTC. The encoded protein is CASSLGGGSPSYNEQFF.

The chain employs TRBV4-1 and TRBJ1-3; D gene uncertain. Germline V lookup: CDR1 MGHRA, CDR2 YSYEKL. Trimming removed 4 bases from V and 1 base from J, with 5 bases in between. The CDR3 runs to 13 residues. DNA of the CDR3: TGCGCCAGCAGCCCTTCTTCTGGAAACACCATATATTTT. Translated: CASSPSSGNTIYF.

This chain uses TRBV7-3 with TRBJ2-2; no clear D. The CDR3 is made up of 12 amino acids. V was trimmed by 5 bases and J by 6 bases, leaving 7 bases between them. The germline V gene has CDR1 SGHTA and CDR2 FQGTGA. The CDR3 region is CASSPFSGELFF. DNA of the CDR3: TGTGCCAGCAGCCCCTTCTCCGGGGAGCTGTTTTTT.

The rearrangement joins TRBV10-2 to TRBJ1-2; D possibly corresponds to TRBD1 (6 bases). This CDR3 has 15 residues. Germline V gene sequence: CDR1 WSHSY, CDR2 SAAADI. The V end was cut by 5 bases, the J end by 4 bases, with 17 bases between. CDR3 region: CASSPRAGVGYGYTF. CDR3 nucleotides: TGCGCCAGCAGTCCCCGGGCAGGGGTCGGCTATGGCTACACCTTC.

The rearrangement links TRBV10-3 to TRBJ1-1; TRBD1 aligns across 7 bases. The length of the CDR3 is 12 residues. After removal of 2 bases from V and 7 bases from J, the junction contained 1 base not matched to a gene. Germline lookup yields CDR1 ENHRY and CDR2 SYGVKD. The CDR3 reads CAISERTGEAFF. DNA for the CDR3: TGTGCCATCAGTGAGAGGACAGGTGAAGCTTTCTTT.

V gene TRBV25-1 combines with J gene TRBJ2-5; 7 bases match TRBD1. The CDR3 loop spans 14 amino acids. Unmatched junction bases numbered 6, after V lost 8 bases and J lost 0 bases. Per the germline V gene, CDR1 is MGHDK and CDR2 is SYGVNS. The CDR3 loop is CASPLDRDQETQYF. The CDR3 coding sequence is TGTGCCAGCCCCCTAGACAGGGACCAAGAGACCCAGTACTTC.

V and J are TRBV2 and TRBJ1-5, with D possibly matching TRBD1 (5 bases). CDR1 and CDR2 from the germline V gene are SNHLY and FYNNEI. V was cut by 7 bases and J by 0 bases, with 7 bases left in between. There are 13 residues in the CDR3. The CDR3 sequence: CASKDNSNQPQHF. The DNA for the CDR3 is TGTGCCAGCAAGGACAATAGCAATCAGCCCCAGCATTTT.

The gene calls are TRBV5-4 and TRBJ1-3, with 7 bases fitting TRBD1. With V trimmed by 0 bases and J by 10 bases, 10 bases remained unmatched. Germline V gene lookup returns CDR1 SGHNT and CDR2 YYREEE (reference sequence). The CDR3 is 15 residues long. The CDR3 DNA reads as TGTGCCAGCAGCTTGGAGACGGGAGGGGGACAGACCATATATTTT. Translated: CASSLETGGGQTIYF.

V usage is TRBV10-3 and J usage is TRBJ1-2; 7 positions agree with TRBD1. The CDR3 length is 16 residues. In germline, CDR1 is ENHRY, CDR2 SYGVKD. V lost 4 bases to trimming and J lost 0 bases; unmatched junction nucleotides: 8. This chain's CDR3 is CAISATDRAPNYGYTF. DNA of the CDR3: TGTGCCATCAGTGCCACCGACAGGGCTCCTAACTATGGCTACACCTTC.

The chain couples TRBV4-1 to TRBJ1-1, with 9 bases matching TRBD1. This CDR3 contains 16 residues. Trimming cost V 0 bases and J 5 bases; bases outside gene matches: 7. Germline V gives CDR1 MGHRA, CDR2 YSYEKL. The CDR3 DNA is TGCGCCAGCAGCCAAGACGGAAGTGACAGGGGGACTGAAGCTTTCTTT. The encoded protein is CASSQDGSDRGTEAFF.

The chain uses TRBV4-1 and TRBJ2-3, with a possible D match to TRBD1 (5 bases). This CDR3 is 18 amino acids long. CDR1 is MGHRA, CDR2 YSYEKL, per germline. V gave up 3 bases and J gave up 9 bases, with 28 bases separating them. The CDR3 nucleotides are TGCGCCAGCAGCCACTCTGTCCTAAGGGGTTCAAGGGGCCGAACGCAGTATTTT. This sequence encodes CASSHSVLRGSRGRTQYF.

V usage is TRBV27 and J usage is TRBJ1-4; the D gene is possibly TRBD1 (5 bases). Germline lookup yields CDR1 MNHEY and CDR2 SMNVEV (reference sequence). The length of the CDR3 is 14 residues. Between the trimmed V and J ends, which lost 5 bases and 7 bases, there was a span of 14 bases. The chain's CDR3 is CASSPRIRGEKLFF. For the CDR3, the DNA is TGTGCCAGCAGTCCCCGAATTAGGGGTGAAAAACTGTTTTTT. Full variable domain (rest looked up from reference TRBV27 and TRBJ1-4): EAQVTQNPRYLITVTGKKLTVTCSQNMNHEYMSWYRQDPGLGLRQIYYSMNVEVTDKGDVPEGYKVSRKEKRNFPLILESPSPNQTSLYFCASSPRIRGEKLFFGSGTQLSVL.

The V and J genes are TRBV9 and TRBJ2-7; D unresolved. Germline loops: CDR1 SGDLS, CDR2 YYNGEE. Trimming removed 3 bases at V and 6 bases at J, with 10 bases between. The CDR3 runs to 12 residues. The CDR3 region has the DNA TGTGCCAGCAGCGCTCGGTACGGCGAGCAGTACTTC. Residues: CASSARYGEQYF.